This TCR beta chain emerged from a study of blood T cell repertoires in COVID-19. Study context: Acute and convalescent COVID-19 samples came from the United States, Italy and Spain. PBMCs, B-cell-depleted T cells, or T cells provided the cDNA or gDNA that made up the material.

Assay used: immunoSEQ multiplex PCR; TCRdb lists only in-frame clones, some missing. The sample holds roughly 75,000 clones; more than 75% are singletons and the top ten take around 0.83%. Looked up from germline, CDR1 is LNHDA and CDR2 is SQIVND (reference sequence). CDR3 length: 14 residues. With 3 bases removed from V and 2 bases from J, the gap between germline ends came to 7 bases. This clonotype originated in a woman aged 70-85 years with acute or convalescent COVID-19. The sample comprised peripheral blood. The chain joins TRBV19 to TRBJ2-2; D remains ambiguous. The CDR3 DNA follows: TGTGCCAGTAGTATTTGGGCAAACACCGGGGAGCTGTTTTTT. Translating gives CASSIWANTGELFF.